These T cell receptor beta chains were read from a single sample in a study of cytomegalovirus exposure and HLA in healthy donors. Some clones are missing from TCRdb's copy, which holds only in-frame ones; the method was immunoSEQ multiplex PCR. The sample lists 200,000 to 250,000 clones, almost 85% occurring once. The specimen was PBMCs. Receptors were obtained from a woman aged 40 to 55 in good health and CMV-seronegative. Both conserved end residues are part of each CDR3. Fields, in order: clone size, J gene, D gene, V gene, CDR3 DNA, CDR3 protein. The D gene is left open where the match is weak. Clone size is given for some rows only: seen once, a few or many times, or a class if the clone is expanded.

abundance: -
j_gene: TRBJ1-3
d_gene: TRBD1
v_gene: TRBV7-9
CDR3nt: TGTGCCAGCACCGCCCTGACAGGGAGGAAGGACACCATATATTTT
CDR3aa: CASTALTGRKDTIYF

abundance: -
j_gene: TRBJ2-2
d_gene: -
v_gene: TRBV6-5
CDR3nt: TGTGCCAGCAGTTGGAGACCAACTGCGAACACCGGGGAGCTGTTTTTT
CDR3aa: CASSWRPTANTGELFF

abundance: -
j_gene: TRBJ2-5
d_gene: -
v_gene: TRBV18
CDR3nt: TGTGCCAGCTCACCCGTAGACAACCAAGAGACCCAGTACTTC
CDR3aa: CASSPVDNQETQYF

abundance: -
j_gene: TRBJ2-1
d_gene: -
v_gene: TRBV5-1
CDR3nt: TGCGCCAGCACCGCGGAAGGGGCGCAATCCTACAATGAGCAGTTCTTC
CDR3aa: CASTAEGAQSYNEQFF

abundance: few
j_gene: TRBJ2-4
d_gene: -
v_gene: TRBV5-1
CDR3nt: TGCGCCAGCAGCTTGGAGGCTAGAGTCAAAAACATTCAGTACTTC
CDR3aa: CASSLEARVKNIQYF

abundance: few
j_gene: TRBJ1-2
d_gene: TRBD1
v_gene: TRBV4-1
CDR3nt: TGCGCCAGCAGCCAAGATCCCGGGACAGGGACCTATGGCTACACCTTC
CDR3aa: CASSQDPGTGTYGYTF

abundance: -
j_gene: TRBJ2-7
d_gene: -
v_gene: TRBV7-2
CDR3nt: TGTGCCAGCAGCCGGGACTGGGCCTACGAGCAGTACTTC
CDR3aa: CASSRDWAYEQYF

abundance: -
j_gene: TRBJ2-5
d_gene: TRBD2
v_gene: TRBV7-3
CDR3nt: TGTGCCAGCAGCTTACTAGCGGGGGGGAACCCACCCAAGGAGACCCAGTACTTC
CDR3aa: CASSLLAGGNPPKETQYF

abundance: -
j_gene: TRBJ1-2
d_gene: -
v_gene: TRBV25-1
CDR3nt: TGTGCCAGCAGTGACGGGCAGGGTGGCTACACCTTC
CDR3aa: CASSDGQGGYTF

abundance: few
j_gene: TRBJ2-2
d_gene: -
v_gene: TRBV6-5
CDR3nt: TGTGCCAGCAGTTCCAGTCCGAACACCGGGGAGCTGTTTTTT
CDR3aa: CASSSSPNTGELFF

abundance: -
j_gene: TRBJ1-2
d_gene: -
v_gene: TRBV18
CDR3nt: TGTGCCAGCTCACCACCGGCAGGGAGGGATGGCTACACCTTC
CDR3aa: CASSPPAGRDGYTF

abundance: -
j_gene: TRBJ1-2
d_gene: -
v_gene: TRBV5-5
CDR3nt: TGTGCCAGCAGCTCGGGGTTCGCTAACTATGGCTACACCTTC
CDR3aa: CASSSGFANYGYTF

abundance: -
j_gene: TRBJ1-1
d_gene: -
v_gene: TRBV5-1
CDR3nt: TGCGCCAGCAGCTTAGTGGCAGTGAACACTGAAGCTTTCTTT
CDR3aa: CASSLVAVNTEAFF

abundance: -
j_gene: TRBJ2-3
d_gene: -
v_gene: TRBV6-5
CDR3nt: TGTGCCGATCCTTGCAGGGCAGATACGCAGTATTTT
CDR3aa: CADPCRADTQYF